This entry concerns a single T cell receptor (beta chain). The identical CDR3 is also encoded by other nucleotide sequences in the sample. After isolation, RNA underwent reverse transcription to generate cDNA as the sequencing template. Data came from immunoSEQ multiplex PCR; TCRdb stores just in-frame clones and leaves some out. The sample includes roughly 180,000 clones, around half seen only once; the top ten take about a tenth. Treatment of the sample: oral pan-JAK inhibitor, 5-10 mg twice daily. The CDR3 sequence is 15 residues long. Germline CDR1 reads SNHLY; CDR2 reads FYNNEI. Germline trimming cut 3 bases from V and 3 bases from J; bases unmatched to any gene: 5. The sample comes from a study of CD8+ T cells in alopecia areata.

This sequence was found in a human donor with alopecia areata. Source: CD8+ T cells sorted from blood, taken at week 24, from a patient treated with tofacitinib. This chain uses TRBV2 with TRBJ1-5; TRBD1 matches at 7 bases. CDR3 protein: CASSEGGQTNQPQHF. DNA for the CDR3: TGTGCCAGCAGTGAGGGGGGACAGACCAATCAGCCCCAGCATTTT.